A single sample gave rise to the 11 T cell receptor beta chains below, sequenced in a study of T-cell reconstitution after alpha-beta-depleted transplantation in children. A TCRbeta library incorporating unique molecular identifiers was prepared. TCRdb independently ran MiXCR on the PCR reads; one entry per CDR3 protein. The table includes more than 40,000 distinct CDR3 sequences, roughly half detected once. The sequenced sample was peripheral blood, obtained before TCRalphabeta/CD19-depleted stem cell transplant. Source of these receptors: a boy younger than two with SCID, due to receive a stem cell transplant.

The rearrangement links TRBV20-1 to TRBJ2-1; D call uncertain. V lost 3 bases, J lost 2 bases, and 11 bases lay in between. Germline CDR1 and CDR2: DFQATT and SNEGSKA (reference sequence). The CDR3 extends over 14 amino acids. The CDR3 protein is CSASPRLPYNEQFF. The CDR3 DNA follows: TGCAGTGCTAGCCCAAGACTTCCCTACAATGAGCAGTTCTTC.

This clonotype was seen more than once but under ten times. This chain connects TRBV6-5 to TRBJ2-7, with 7 bases aligning to TRBD1. V shed 2 bases, J shed 6 bases, and the junction held 4 bases outside the gene matches. The CDR3 sequence is 13 residues long. Germline V gene sequence: CDR1 MNHEY, CDR2 SVGAGI. In DNA form, the CDR3 reads TGTGCCAGCAGTTACGACAGGGAATCCGAGCAGTACTTC. Its protein is CASSYDRESEQYF.

This clonotype turned up a few times. The chain couples TRBV7-2 to TRBJ2-1; 8 bases are a match to TRBD2. Germline CDR1 and CDR2: SGHTA and FQGNSA. The CDR3 is 14 amino acids. V lost 1 base, J lost 10 bases, and 6 bases stayed unmatched. CDR3 bases: TGTGCCAGCAGCTTAGGCGGGGGGCCGCTGGAGCAGTTCTTC. Its translation: CASSLGGGPLEQFF.

Only a few counts were recorded for this clonotype. The J gene is TRBJ2-5, the V gene TRBV12-3 or TRBV12-4; TRBD1 is a possible D gene (5 bases). The CDR3 has 14 amino acids. V lost 6 bases to trimming and J lost 0 bases, with 11 bases between them. As DNA, the CDR3 is TGTGCCAGCAGCCCCTCAGGGTACCAAGAGACCCAGTACTTC. The encoded protein is CASSPSGYQETQYF.

The J gene is TRBJ2-5, the V gene TRBV4-1; D remains unclear. V was pared by 2 bases and J by 0 bases, with 4 bases between. Germline lookup yields CDR1 MGHRA and CDR2 YSYEKL. CDR3 length: 13 residues. In DNA form, the CDR3 reads TGCGCCAGCAGCCAATATAACCAAGAGACCCAGTACTTC. Encoded protein: CASSQYNQETQYF.

The chain recombines TRBV24-1 with TRBJ2-6; no definite D call. Trimming removed 7 bases at V and 0 bases at J, with 6 bases between. CDR1 is KGHDR, CDR2 SFDVKD, per germline. The CDR3 extends over 14 amino acids. The CDR3 DNA is TGTGCCACCAGGAGACACTCTGGGGCCAACGTCCTGACTTTC. Translated, it gives CATRRHSGANVLTF.

The V gene is TRBV28, the J gene TRBJ2-5; D is possibly TRBD2 (5 bases). This CDR3 contains 13 residues. V was shortened by 2 bases and J by 4 bases, with 8 bases between the two germline ends. Germline CDR1 MDHEN, CDR2 SYDVKM. CDR3 region: CASSLIGVETQYF. Here the CDR3 DNA reads TGTGCCAGCAGTTTAATCGGGGTAGAGACCCAGTACTTC.

This sequence joins TRBV7-6 and TRBJ2-7; D is possibly TRBD1 (5 bases). Trimming cost V 5 bases and J 5 bases, with 7 bases left between them. The CDR3 is 11 amino acids. CDR1 is SGHVS and CDR2 is FNYEAQ in the germline V gene. The CDR3 reads CASSAGNEQYF. In DNA form, the CDR3 reads TGTGCCAGCAGCGCAGGGAACGAGCAGTACTTC.

This chain links TRBV5-1 with TRBJ2-2, with 8 bases fitting TRBD2. The V gene end was trimmed by 4 bases and the J gene end by 4 bases; junction bases not matched to a gene: 9. Per germline, CDR1 SGHRS and CDR2 YFSETQ. This CDR3 has 16 residues. For the CDR3, the DNA is TGCGCCAGCAGCCCTCCGGGGGGGCCCCTCACCGGGGAGCTGTTTTTT. Translated: CASSPPGGPLTGELFF.

This clonotype was observed at least ten times. CDR3: CASSPGTGGDTQYF. Here the CDR3 DNA reads TGTGCCAGCAGCCCCGGGACAGGGGGAGATACGCAGTATTTT. The chain links TRBV6-4 to TRBJ2-3; 11 bases line up with TRBD1. V was clipped by 6 bases and J by 5 bases; unmatched bases: 4. The length of the CDR3 is 14 residues. Germline V gene data show CDR1 as MRHNA and CDR2 as SNTAGT.

At least ten counts were recorded for this clonotype. The chain links TRBV7-9 to TRBJ2-3; 10 positions match TRBD1. This CDR3 region has 16 residues. In germline, CDR1 is SEHNR, CDR2 FQNEAQ (reference sequence). The V and J ends lost 5 bases and 4 bases, in that order; junction bases with no gene match: 9. This chain's CDR3 is CASSPPGQGWADTQYF. The CDR3 nucleotides are TGTGCCAGCAGCCCACCGGGACAGGGGTGGGCAGATACGCAGTATTTT. The full variable domain, in which reference TRBV7-9 and TRBJ2-3 provide the parts outside the CDR3, is DTGVSQNPRHKITKRGQNVTFRCDPISEHNRLYWYRQTLGQGPEFLTYFQNEAQLEKSRLLSDRFSAERPKGSFSTLEIQRTEQGDSAMYLCASSPPGQGWADTQYFGPGTRLTVL.